This T cell receptor beta chain was observed in a study of Ad26.COV2.S vaccination and SARS-CoV-2 variants. The data were produced by immunoSEQ multiplex PCR, yet TCRdb's version contains in-frame clones alone and is incomplete. The sample has 350,000 to 500,000 clones, less than 95% seen once. This sample's treatment: some 20 received Ad26.COV2.S at low or high dose, single or two shots; about 5 received placebo; per-sample allocation not given. Samples analyzed were those drawn on day 63 after the first vaccine or placebo injection. The CDR3 spans 18 residues. J gave up 5 bases and V 0 bases, and 11 bases lay outside the gene matches. Germline V lookup: CDR1 ENHRY, CDR2 SYGVKD.

The J gene is TRBJ2-3, the V gene TRBV10-3, with 10 bases matching TRBD2. Sequenced here: peripheral blood, sampled in a trial of Ad26.COV2.S vaccine versus placebo. The sequence derives from a person between 18 and 59 years old who received the Ad26.COV2.S COVID-19 vaccine or a placebo. This CDR3 is CAISESRGRLAGEDTQYF. CDR3 DNA: TGTGCCATCAGTGAGTCGAGGGGTAGGCTAGCGGGAGAAGATACGCAGTATTTT.